This T cell receptor beta chain originates from a study of shared clonotypes between healthy human individuals. Study-level background: A few men and two women, aged 18 to 49, were donors. Three plates each covered CD4 naive and memory; CD8 naive two, CD8 memory one. Broader study findings: Naive subsets tended to show greater estimated richness than memory subsets.

Concerning this clone: The antigen remains unidentified. Additional DNA sequences in this sample encode the identical CDR3.

Data came from immunoSEQ multiplex PCR; TCRdb stores just in-frame clones and leaves some out. The data contain roughly 1,000,000 clones, around 78% of them singletons. The receptor comes from a young man in good health. Some clones in this sample may be carry-over from other donors' samples. The sequenced material came from memory CD4+ T cells from PBMCs. Specified subset: CD45RA-negative fraction.

The CDR3 DNA reads as TGTGCCAGCAGCGTAGAAGGAAGGGACTATGGCTACACCTTC. Amino acids: CASSVEGRDYGYTF. The rearrangement joins TRBV9 to TRBJ1-2; no reliable D call. The V gene lost 0 bases and the J gene lost 3 bases, with 9 bases spanning the gap. CDR3 length: 14 amino acids. CDR1 and CDR2 (germline): SGDLS, YYNGEE.